A selection of T cell receptor beta chains follows, all from one sample in a study of PD-1 blockade in classical Hodgkin lymphoma. Some clones are missing from TCRdb's copy, which holds only in-frame ones; the method was immunoSEQ multiplex PCR. The data show about 31,000 clones, roughly four fifths seen once. Specimen: peripheral blood mononuclear cells (PBMCs), collected before the fourth cycle of nivolumab. The receptors originated from a human donor with classical Hodgkin lymphoma. Each CDR3 is given with its conserved first and last residue.

J gene	CDR3 length	V gene	CDR3 protein
TRBJ1-1	13	TRBV30	CASAGTWATEAFF
TRBJ2-5	14	TRBV9	CASSGGGAEETQYF
TRBJ1-1	13	TRBV7-7	CASSLDLNTEAFF
TRBJ1-1	16	TRBV18	CASSPNTGGANTEAFF
TRBJ1-2	14	TRBV28	CASRSTGLNYGYTF
TRBJ2-7	14	TRBV9	CASSPREISYEQYF
TRBJ1-1	13	TRBV28	CASSFLRTGDAFF
TRBJ2-3	15	TRBV4-2	CASSRGEGGTDTQYF
TRBJ2-5	18	TRBV10-3	CAIRYGLAGGFLGETQYF
TRBJ2-6	13	TRBV7-9	CASSSPGANVLTF
TRBJ1-3	16	TRBV4-1	CASSQDPSPWGNTIYF
TRBJ2-2	13	TRBV7-9	CASSLVTTGELFF
TRBJ2-2	16	TRBV7-9	CASSPGQSPLTGELFF
TRBJ1-3	12	TRBV29-1	CSVQGTGNTIYF
TRBJ1-5	14	TRBV27	CASRPGTAGQPQHF
TRBJ1-5	13	TRBV6-5	CASSWGSSQPQHF
TRBJ2-5	13	TRBV11-1	CASSSGSRETQYF
TRBJ2-5	16	TRBV6-6	CASSYGASEWGETQYF
TRBJ2-5	14	TRBV19	CASSVGPRQETQYF
TRBJ2-7	14	TRBV5-5	CASSRASSPNEQYF
TRBJ2-5	14	TRBV7-9	CASSLAGGQETQYF
TRBJ1-1	15	TRBV4-2	CASSLVDSMNTEAFF
TRBJ1-1	15	TRBV11-2	CASSLVRGRNTEAFF
TRBJ1-3	15	TRBV9	CASSPDGISGNTIYF
TRBJ2-7	16	TRBV5-8	CASSFMFGTGDEEQYF
TRBJ1-4	12	TRBV7-9	CASSSGQSKLFF
TRBJ2-3	16	TRBV15	CATSRDTTSGAYTQYF
TRBJ2-7	13	TRBV28	CASSFGRAYEQYF
TRBJ1-5	13	TRBV28	CASSLPQSRAQHF
TRBJ1-2	14	TRBV7-2	CASSWTYPNYGYTF
TRBJ2-6	16	TRBV9	CASSQGTTSGANVLTF
TRBJ1-4	15	TRBV9	CASSVTPATNEKLFF
TRBJ1-5	14	TRBV27	CASSSRQGGQPQHF
TRBJ2-7	16	TRBV6-6	CASSYSWGQENYEQYF
TRBJ1-5	15	TRBV6-5	CASGDYGTDGQPQHF
TRBJ1-1	17	TRBV15	CATSKRGWGRKDTEAFF
TRBJ2-1	16	TRBV7-9	CASSSGPRTGGNEQFF
TRBJ2-3	15	TRBV9	CASSARWTSTDTQYF
TRBJ2-3	14	TRBV5-6	CASSLILSTDTQYF
TRBJ1-2	14	TRBV14	CASSQDGTVYGYTF
TRBJ2-1	17	TRBV5-1	CASSLGIVREGRNEQFF
TRBJ2-7	14	TRBV6-1	CASSEEQGAYEQYF
TRBJ1-2	11	TRBV30	CAWVGNYGYTF
TRBJ2-1	16	TRBV11-2	CASSFARGRGGNEQFF
TRBJ1-5	14	TRBV10-3	CAISGTDSNQPQHF
TRBJ1-1	12	TRBV18	CASSPGATEAFF
TRBJ1-1	15	TRBV18	CASSVSGQGGTEAFF
TRBJ1-2	16	TRBV25-1	CASSATTGKGFYGYTF
TRBJ2-2	14	TRBV18	CASRDRGNTGELFF
TRBJ2-6	13	TRBV11-2	CASSLNGANVLTF
TRBJ2-1	15	TRBV19	CASSIRAGESNEQFF
TRBJ2-2	17	TRBV19	CASSTHLGVEKPGELFF
TRBJ2-1	17	TRBV10-1	CASTPGVTGGPYNEQFF
TRBJ1-5	16	TRBV18	CASSPGRGIGNQPQHF
TRBJ1-2	15	TRBV19	CASSTKRGPYYGYTF
TRBJ2-5	12	TRBV7-9	CASSLGRETQYF
TRBJ2-1	16	TRBV7-2	CASSRVAGASYNEQFF
TRBJ1-2	15	TRBV2	CASSLPLAGNYGYTF
TRBJ1-1	16	TRBV5-1	CASSLDPGGLNTEAFF
TRBJ2-4	13	TRBV28	CASSHGQNNIQYF